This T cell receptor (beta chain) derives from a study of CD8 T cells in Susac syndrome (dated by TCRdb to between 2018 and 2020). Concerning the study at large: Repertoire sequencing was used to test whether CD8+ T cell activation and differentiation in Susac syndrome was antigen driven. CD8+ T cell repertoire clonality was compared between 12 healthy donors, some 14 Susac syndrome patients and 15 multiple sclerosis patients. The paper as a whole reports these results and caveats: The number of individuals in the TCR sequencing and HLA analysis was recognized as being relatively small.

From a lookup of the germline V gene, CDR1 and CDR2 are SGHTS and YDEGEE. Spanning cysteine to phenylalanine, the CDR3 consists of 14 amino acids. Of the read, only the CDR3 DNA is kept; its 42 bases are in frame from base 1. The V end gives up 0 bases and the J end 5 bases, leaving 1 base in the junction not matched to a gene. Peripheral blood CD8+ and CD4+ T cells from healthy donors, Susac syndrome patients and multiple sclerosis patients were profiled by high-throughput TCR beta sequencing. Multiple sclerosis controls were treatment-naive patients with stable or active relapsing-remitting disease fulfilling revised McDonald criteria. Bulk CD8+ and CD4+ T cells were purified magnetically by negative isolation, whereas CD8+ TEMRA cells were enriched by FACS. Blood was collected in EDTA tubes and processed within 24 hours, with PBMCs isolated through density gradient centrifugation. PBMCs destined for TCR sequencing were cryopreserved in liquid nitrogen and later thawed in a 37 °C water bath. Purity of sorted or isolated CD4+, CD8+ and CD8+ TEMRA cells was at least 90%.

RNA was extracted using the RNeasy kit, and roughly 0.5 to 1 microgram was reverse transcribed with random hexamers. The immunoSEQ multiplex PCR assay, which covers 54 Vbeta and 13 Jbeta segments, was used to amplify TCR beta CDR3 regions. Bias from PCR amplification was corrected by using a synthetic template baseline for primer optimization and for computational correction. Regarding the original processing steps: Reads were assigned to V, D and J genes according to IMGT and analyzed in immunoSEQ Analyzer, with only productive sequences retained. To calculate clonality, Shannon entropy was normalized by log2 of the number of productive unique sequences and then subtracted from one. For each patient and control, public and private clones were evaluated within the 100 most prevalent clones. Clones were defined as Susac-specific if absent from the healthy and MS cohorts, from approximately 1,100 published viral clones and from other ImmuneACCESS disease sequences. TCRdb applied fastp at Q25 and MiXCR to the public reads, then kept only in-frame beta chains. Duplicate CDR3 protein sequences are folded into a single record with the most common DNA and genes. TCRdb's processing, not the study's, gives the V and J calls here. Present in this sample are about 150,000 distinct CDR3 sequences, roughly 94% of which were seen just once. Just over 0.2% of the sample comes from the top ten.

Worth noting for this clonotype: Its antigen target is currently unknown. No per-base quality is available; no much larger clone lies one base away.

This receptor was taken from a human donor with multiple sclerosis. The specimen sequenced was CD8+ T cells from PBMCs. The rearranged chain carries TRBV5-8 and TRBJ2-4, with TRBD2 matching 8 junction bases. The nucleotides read TGTGCCAGCAGCTTGGCGGGGGGGCAAAACATTCAGTACTTC. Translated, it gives CASSLAGGQNIQYF.